This T cell receptor beta chain was recovered during a study of blood T cell repertoires in COVID-19. The overall study: In each case, the material was cDNA or gDNA derived from T cells, B-cell-depleted T cells, or PBMCs.

TCRdb's table, derived via immunoSEQ multiplex PCR, lists solely in-frame clones and lacks some. The sample yields about 190,000 clones, around three quarters seen once. This clone occurred once. There are 17 residues in the CDR3. CDR1 is MDHEN, CDR2 SYDVKM, per germline. V trimming: 6 bases; J trimming: 5 bases; junction bases outside the gene matches: 10. This chain uses TRBV28 with TRBJ2-7; 16 bases are shared with TRBD2. This clonotype originated in a woman aged 45-60 years with acute COVID-19. The sample taken for sequencing was PBMCs or T cells enriched from blood (not recorded which). CDR3 loop: CASSSPGLAGGPDEQYV. The CDR3 nucleotides are TGTGCCAGCAGCAGTCCGGGACTAGCGGGGGGGCCAGACGAGCAGTACGTC.